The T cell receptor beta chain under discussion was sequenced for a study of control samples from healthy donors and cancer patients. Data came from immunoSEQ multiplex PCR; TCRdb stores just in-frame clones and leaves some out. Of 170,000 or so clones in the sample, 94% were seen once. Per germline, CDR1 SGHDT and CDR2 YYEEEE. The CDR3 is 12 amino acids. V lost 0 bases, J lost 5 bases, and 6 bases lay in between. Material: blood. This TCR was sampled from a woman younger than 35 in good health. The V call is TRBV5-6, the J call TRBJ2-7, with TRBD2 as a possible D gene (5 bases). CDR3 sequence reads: CASSLAGNEQYF. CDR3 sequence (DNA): TGTGCCAGCAGCTTGGCGGGGAACGAGCAGTACTTC.